These T cell receptor beta chains were read from a single sample in a study of a mutant IDH1 vaccine in newly diagnosed glioma. The table came from immunoSEQ multiplex PCR; TCRdb's copy has only in-frame clones and leaves some out. The sample contains over 30,000 clones, over 60% of which appear only once. Specimen: peripheral blood mononuclear cells (PBMCs), collected from a glioma patient treated with radiotherapy, temozolomide or both. Receptor source: a man between 50 and 59 years old with glioma. Some clones in this sample may be carry-over from other donors' samples. CDR3s include the opening cysteine and the closing phenylalanine or tryptophan. The D gene is left open where the match is weak. Size is stated for part of the rows, as once, few or many counts, or as a class when the clone is expanded.

cdr3_aa cdr3_nt clone_size d_call j_call v_call
CASSLQGFGTEAFF TGCGCCAGCAGCTTACAGGGCTTTGGTACTGAAGCTTTCTTT - - TRBJ1-1 TRBV5-1
CASRGLRTGELFF TGTGCCAGCAGGGGGTTGCGTACCGGGGAGCTGTTTTTT once - TRBJ2-2 TRBV2
CASSVVELGSEQFF TGTGCCAGCAGCGTAGTTGAACTCGGGAGCGAGCAGTTCTTC - - TRBJ2-1 TRBV9
CASSVDRAKETQYF TGCGCCAGCAGTGTGGACAGGGCTAAGGAGACCCAGTACTTC - TRBD1 TRBJ2-5 TRBV10-2
CASSLGRRKGNTIYF TGTGCCAGCAGCTTAGGCCGCCGAAAAGGAAACACCATATATTTT once - TRBJ1-3 TRBV7-8
CASSLYGNTIYF TGTGCCAGCAGCTTGTACGGAAACACCATATATTTT - - TRBJ1-3 TRBV5-4
CASSQSRGQTQYF TGTGCCAGCAGCCAGTCCAGGGGGCAGACCCAGTACTTC - TRBD1 TRBJ2-5 TRBV14
CASSFSGRETQYF TGTGCCAGCAGCTTCTCGGGTCGAGAGACCCAGTACTTC - - TRBJ2-5 TRBV5-4
CASTYSGGQETQYF TGTGCCAGCACCTATAGCGGGGGACAAGAGACCCAGTACTTC - TRBD2 TRBJ2-5 TRBV6-5
CASSQLPGLAGVVETQYF TGCGCCAGCAGCCAACTACCCGGACTAGCGGGAGTTGTGGAGACCCAGTACTTC - TRBD2 TRBJ2-5 TRBV4-1
CASSFRVVSSYNSPLHF TGTGCCAGCAGCTTTCGGGTGGTTAGTTCCTATAATTCACCCCTCCACTTT - - TRBJ1-6 TRBV7-2
CASDGQGADVGELFF TGTGCCAGCGATGGACAGGGGGCAGATGTCGGGGAGCTGTTTTTT - TRBD1 TRBJ2-2 TRBV6-6
CASSQDRTGTLSGNTIYF TGCGCCAGCAGCCAGGACAGGACAGGGACACTCTCTGGAAACACCATATATTTT - TRBD1 TRBJ1-3 TRBV4-1
CASSPKDSGRAEAFF TGTGCCAGCTCACCAAAAGATTCAGGGCGGGCTGAAGCTTTCTTT - - TRBJ1-1 TRBV18
CASSFRSEAFF TGTGCCAGCAGCTTTAGGTCTGAAGCTTTCTTT few - TRBJ1-1 TRBV7-2
CASSQVGDSTDTQYF TGCGCCAGCAGCCAAGTCGGGGACAGCACAGATACGCAGTATTTT - - TRBJ2-3 TRBV4-1
CASSDSGIANNEQFF TGTGCCAGCAGTGACTCGGGAATAGCCAACAATGAGCAGTTCTTC - - TRBJ2-1 TRBV6-4
CASSEADRQPQHF TGTGCCAGCAGTGAAGCAGATCGCCAGCCCCAGCATTTT - - TRBJ1-5 TRBV6-4
CASSPELGVPYEQYF TGTGCCAGCAGCCCCGAACTGGGAGTACCCTACGAGCAGTACTTC - - TRBJ2-7 TRBV7-9
CASADREGQPQHF TGTGCCAGCGCTGACAGGGAAGGTCAGCCCCAGCATTTT once TRBD1 TRBJ1-5 TRBV2
CASSSGLTGELFF TGTGCCAGCAGCTCCGGCCTCACCGGGGAGCTGTTTTTT - - TRBJ2-2 TRBV7-9
CASSYRQGAGTEAFF TGTGCCAGCAGTTACCGACAGGGGGCTGGAACTGAAGCTTTCTTT few TRBD1 TRBJ1-1 TRBV6-6
CASSHLSGTDTQYF TGTGCCAGCAGCCATCTATCTGGCACAGATACGCAGTATTTT - - TRBJ2-3 TRBV14
CAIRRGTYEQYF TGTGCCATCAGGCGGGGTACCTACGAGCAGTACTTC - - TRBJ2-7 TRBV10-3
CASSYSTAGMNTEAFF TGTGCCAGCAGTTACTCGACGGCAGGGATGAACACTGAAGCTTTCTTT once - TRBJ1-1 TRBV6-5
CASSLYGQGAETQYF TGTGCCAGCAGCTTATACGGTCAGGGCGCAGAGACCCAGTACTTC once - TRBJ2-5 TRBV13
CASKPTSGTTGEQYF TGTGCCAGCAAGCCGACTAGCGGGACTACCGGCGAGCAGTACTTC - TRBD2 TRBJ2-7 TRBV2
CASSLVQPATEAFF TGTGCCAGCAGCTTAGTCCAACCCGCCACTGAAGCTTTCTTT - - TRBJ1-1 TRBV7-6
CASSSIIRAPRGAFF TGCGCCAGCAGCTCAATTATCCGGGCCCCAAGAGGGGCTTTCTTT - - TRBJ1-1 TRBV4-1
CASSYPGTYEQYF TGTGCCAGCAGTTACCCGGGGACATACGAGCAGTACTTC - - TRBJ2-7 TRBV6-5
CASRILRDGYTF TGTGCCAGCAGGATACTTAGGGATGGCTACACCTTC - - TRBJ1-2 TRBV2